Listed here are 18 T cell receptor beta chains from one sample, sequenced in a study of early T cells in non-severe SARS-CoV-2 infection. TCRdb reprocessed the 5' RACE reads with MiXCR, giving one entry per CDR3 protein. The data contain 80,000 to 100,000 distinct CDR3 sequences, 9.5% to 12% of them singletons. Sample: whole blood, taken at baseline. These receptors were obtained from an adult who was a healthcare worker with PCR-confirmed SARS-CoV-2 infection or an uninfected control (not recorded which).

The table lists this clonotype with many counts. The chain recombines TRBV6-2 or TRBV6-3 with TRBJ2-3; 9 bases agree with TRBD2. CDR3 length equals 16 residues. V shed 5 bases, J shed 5 bases, and the junction held 11 bases outside the gene matches. The germline CDR1 and CDR2 sequences are MNHEY and SVGEGT. CDR3 region: CASSPSDSGRRDTQYF. The DNA for the CDR3 is TGTGCCAGCAGTCCTTCTGATAGCGGGAGAAGAGATACGCAGTATTTT.

The table lists this clonotype with many counts. The chain uses TRBV2 and TRBJ2-1; D not certain. Trimming stripped 6 bases from V and 1 base from J, with 13 bases between. The CDR3 is 15 amino acids. CDR1 and CDR2 from the germline V gene are SNHLY and FYNNEI. The CDR3 region has the DNA TGTGCCAGCAGAATCCGGGTCAGATCCTACAATGAGCAGTTCTTC. It specifies CASRIRVRSYNEQFF.

This clonotype has more than one count but fewer than ten. The chain recombines TRBV5-1 with TRBJ1-3; unclear D gene. The ends were cut back, 3 bases at V and 4 bases at J, with 11 bases in the middle. This CDR3 has 14 residues. CDR1 and CDR2 from the germline V gene are SGHRS and YFSETQ. The CDR3 region is CASSSKGAGNTIYF. Written as DNA, the CDR3 is TGCGCCAGCAGCTCTAAGGGAGCGGGAAACACCATATATTTT.

This clonotype occurred a few times. The chain links TRBV29-1 to TRBJ2-4; 8 bases line up with TRBD2. The V gene end was trimmed by 7 bases and the J gene end by 2 bases; junction bases not matched to a gene: 4. Germline CDR1 SQVTM, CDR2 ANQGSEA. The CDR3 totals 13 residues. This CDR3 is CSARTSTKNIQYF. DNA of the CDR3: TGCAGCGCCAGGACTAGCACCAAAAACATTCAGTACTTC. Together with reference TRBV29-1 and TRBJ2-4, the CDR3 gives the full variable domain: SAVISQKPSRDICQRGTSLTIQCQVDSQVTMMFWYRQQPGQSLTLIATANQGSEATYESGFVIDKFPISRPNLTFSTLTVSNMSPEDSSIYLCSARTSTKNIQYFGAGTRLSVL.

In the case of this clonotype: Germline and junction disagree at one end, which may indicate a read error. The rearrangement joins TRBV29-1 to TRBJ2-1, with D perhaps TRBD1 (6 bases). This CDR3 region has 12 residues. Germline assignment: CDR1 SQVTM and CDR2 ANQGSEA. DNA of the CDR3: TGCAGCGTTGAAAGATCGGACAGCCCGCCGTGCTTC. It codes for CSVERSDSPPCF.

The chain combines TRBV20-1 with TRBJ2-3; 12 nucleotides agree with TRBD2. The CDR3 covers 18 residues. The ends lost 1 base at V and 0 bases at J; junction bases unmatched: 8. Per germline, CDR1 DFQATT and CDR2 SNEGSKA (reference sequence). Here the CDR3 reads CSARARTSGAPSTDTQYF. DNA for the CDR3: TGCAGTGCTAGAGCACGGACTAGCGGGGCCCCTAGCACAGATACGCAGTATTTT.

This chain uses TRBV5-5 with TRBJ2-4; D not certain. Trimming cost V 0 bases and J 6 bases, with 13 bases left between them. The CDR3 extends over 15 amino acids. The germline V gene has CDR1 SGHKS and CDR2 YYEKEE (reference sequence). CDR3 amino acids: CASSLANRERNIQYF. CDR3 nucleotide sequence: TGTGCCAGCAGCTTGGCCAATCGTGAAAGAAACATTCAGTACTTC.

This clonotype was recorded at least ten times. The chain recombines TRBV29-1 with TRBJ2-1; perhaps TRBD1 as D (5 bases). CDR3 size: 11 residues. V was clipped by 4 bases and J by 7 bases, with 8 bases between them. Germline CDR1 reads SQVTM; CDR2 reads ANQGSEA. This CDR3 reads CSVARVNEQFF. The CDR3, as DNA: TGCAGCGTTGCCAGGGTTAATGAGCAGTTCTTC.

This clonotype was seen only once. The rearrangement uses TRBV20-1 and TRBJ2-7; TRBD2 agrees at 11 bases. The germline gives CDR1 DFQATT, CDR2 SNEGSKA (reference sequence). The CDR3 has 15 amino acids. The V segment lost 5 bases and the J segment 4 bases; nucleotides outside the gene matches: 10. DNA of the CDR3: TGCAGTGCTTTACTCACTAGCGGGAGTCGTTACGAGCAGTACTTC. Its protein is CSALLTSGSRYEQYF.

This clonotype was seen a few times. J is TRBJ1-6 and V is TRBV4-1; TRBD1 might be the D (5 bases). This CDR3 has 17 amino acids. The germline V and J ends were trimmed by 0 bases and 7 bases, with 16 bases remaining between them. Germline V gives CDR1 MGHRA, CDR2 YSYEKL. CDR3 sequence: CASSQDYPGPQNSPLHF. The CDR3 DNA is TGCGCCAGCAGCCAAGATTACCCAGGGCCTCAAAATTCACCCCTCCACTTT.

This clonotype appeared a few times. The chain joins TRBV19 to TRBJ2-1; 8 nucleotides align to TRBD1. CDR1 is LNHDA, CDR2 SQIVND, per germline (reference sequence). The length of the CDR3 is 14 residues. The V and J ends lost 4 bases and 7 bases, in that order; junction bases with no gene match: 6. The CDR3 spells CASSKRTGFNEQFF. In DNA, the CDR3 is TGTGCCAGTAGTAAAAGGACAGGGTTTAATGAGCAGTTCTTC.

This clonotype was seen repeatedly, ten times or more. The J gene is TRBJ2-7, the V gene TRBV4-2, with D possibly being TRBD2 (6 bases). Trimming removed 3 bases from V and 0 bases from J, with 24 bases in between. CDR1 and CDR2 (germline): LGHNA, YNFKEQ. This CDR3 is 19 amino acids long. The CDR3 region is CASSQGRSLAAVSSYEQYF. DNA for the CDR3: TGTGCCAGCAGCCAGGGCAGATCTTTAGCGGCAGTGAGCTCCTACGAGCAGTACTTC.

This clonotype was found many times. The chain couples TRBV7-2 to TRBJ1-2, with D unclear. The V end lost 5 bases, the J end lost 1 base, and 8 bases lay between the germline ends. CDR3 size: 13 residues. Germline CDR1 SGHTA, CDR2 FQGNSA. The CDR3 DNA reads TGTGCCAGCAGCCCACAGCTTAACTATGGCTACACCTTC. Amino acids: CASSPQLNYGYTF.

The V gene is TRBV7-3, the J gene TRBJ2-6, with no clear D. The V and J ends lost 2 bases and 1 base respectively, with 9 bases between them. The CDR3 sequence is 16 residues long. Germline CDR1 is SGHTA and CDR2 is FQGTGA. The CDR3 here is CASSLVGGSGANVLTF. In DNA form, the CDR3 reads TGTGCCAGCAGCTTAGTTGGCGGATCTGGGGCCAACGTCCTGACTTTC.

This clonotype came up a few times. This rearrangement joins TRBV20-1 to TRBJ2-7, with D possibly TRBD2 on 5 matching bases. V was clipped by 0 bases and J by 0 bases, with 9 bases between them. This CDR3 is built from 14 residues. Germline V CDR1 and CDR2: DFQATT, SNEGSKA (reference sequence). This CDR3 reads CSAREPGISYEQYF. CDR3 DNA: TGCAGTGCTAGAGAGCCGGGAATCTCCTACGAGCAGTACTTC.

This chain connects TRBV12-3 or TRBV12-4 to TRBJ2-1; perhaps D is TRBD1 or TRBD2 (5 bases each). Trimming removed 5 bases from V and 9 bases from J, with 20 bases in between. There are 15 residues in the CDR3. The CDR3 DNA sequence: TGTGCCAGCAGTCCCATCGGTCAGGGAGCCAGTGAGCAGTTCTTC. It specifies CASSPIGQGASEQFF.

The sample holds a few counts of this clonotype. This chain links TRBV6-6 with TRBJ2-5; D may be TRBD1 or TRBD2 (5 bases each). The CDR3 totals 12 residues. Trimming stripped 7 bases from V and 3 bases from J, with 9 bases between. Germline loops: CDR1 MNHNY, CDR2 SVGAGI (reference sequence). The CDR3 is CASNQGEETQYF. The CDR3 region has the DNA TGTGCCAGCAATCAGGGAGAAGAGACCCAGTACTTC.

This clonotype has just a few counts. The chain links TRBV19 to TRBJ2-1; D is possibly TRBD2 (6 bases). The CDR3 loop spans 18 amino acids. The V end was cut by 5 bases, the J end by 5 bases, with 25 bases between. Looked up from germline, CDR1 is LNHDA and CDR2 is SQIVND (reference sequence). CDR3 region: CASSRRERAFGLDNEQFF. DNA for the CDR3: TGTGCCAGTAGTCGGCGGGAACGTGCGTTCGGGCTAGACAATGAGCAGTTCTTC.